A single T cell receptor (beta chain) is shown here with its context. The antigen remains unidentified. Generated by immunoSEQ multiplex PCR, the TCRdb table keeps only in-frame clones and is missing some. The table has 15,000 to 20,000 clones, just over 85% seen once. These data originate in a study of T cells in narcolepsy. Study-wide context: Donors had narcolepsy type 1 or type 2, or were healthy controls. Findings and limits, study-wide: In some patient and control memory CD4+ samples, autoreactive clones were absent. Same-patient CSF and blood CD4+ T cell clonotypes included HCRT-specific and TRIB2-specific autoreactive ones.

V lost 3 bases to trimming and J lost 9 bases, with 18 bases between them. This CDR3 region has 14 residues. Germline CDR1 is LNHDA and CDR2 is SQIVND (reference sequence). The chain carries TRBV19 and TRBJ2-7; D possibly matches TRBD1 or TRBD2 (7 bases each). This TCR was recovered from a human donor in good health. The specimen was memory (CD45RA-) CD4+ T cells from blood. CDR3 in DNA: TGTGCCAGTAGTATGCAAAGCGGGACAGCCGGGCAGTACTTC. Translating gives CASSMQSGTAGQYF.